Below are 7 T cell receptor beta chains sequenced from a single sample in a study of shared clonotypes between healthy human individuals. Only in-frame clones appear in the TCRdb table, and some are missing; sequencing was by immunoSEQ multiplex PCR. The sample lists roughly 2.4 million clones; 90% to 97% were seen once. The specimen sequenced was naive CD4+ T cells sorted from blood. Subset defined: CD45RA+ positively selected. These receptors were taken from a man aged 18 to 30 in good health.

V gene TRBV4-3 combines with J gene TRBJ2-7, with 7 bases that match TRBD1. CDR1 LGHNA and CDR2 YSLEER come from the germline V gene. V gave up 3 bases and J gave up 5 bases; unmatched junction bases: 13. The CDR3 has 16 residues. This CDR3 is CASSQPDRENIHEQYF. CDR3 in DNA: TGCGCCAGCAGCCAGCCAGACAGGGAAAACATTCACGAGCAGTACTTC.

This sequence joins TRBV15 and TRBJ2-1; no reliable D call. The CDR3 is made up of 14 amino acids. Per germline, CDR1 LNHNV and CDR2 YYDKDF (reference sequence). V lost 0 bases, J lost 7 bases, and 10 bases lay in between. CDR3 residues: CATSRDRWGNEQFF. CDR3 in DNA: TGTGCCACCAGCAGAGATCGGTGGGGAAATGAGCAGTTCTTC.

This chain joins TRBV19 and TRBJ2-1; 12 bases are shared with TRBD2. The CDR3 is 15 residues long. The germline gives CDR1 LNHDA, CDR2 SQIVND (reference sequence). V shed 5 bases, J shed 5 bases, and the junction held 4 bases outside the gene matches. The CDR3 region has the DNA TGTGCCAGTAGTCCTAGCGGGAGGGAAGACAATGAGCAGTTCTTC. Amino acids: CASSPSGREDNEQFF.

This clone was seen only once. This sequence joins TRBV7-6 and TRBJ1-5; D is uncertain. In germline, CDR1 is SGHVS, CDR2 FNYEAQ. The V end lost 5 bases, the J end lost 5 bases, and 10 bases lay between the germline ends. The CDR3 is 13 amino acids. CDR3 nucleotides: TGTGCCAGCAGCACACGACCAGATCAGCCCCAGCATTTT. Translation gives CASSTRPDQPQHF.

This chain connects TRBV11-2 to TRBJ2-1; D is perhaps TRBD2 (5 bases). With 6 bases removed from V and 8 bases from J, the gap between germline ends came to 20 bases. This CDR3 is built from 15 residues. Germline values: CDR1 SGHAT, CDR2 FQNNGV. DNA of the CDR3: TGTGCCAGCAGGCTGGGAACATTTGAGGGCGATGAGCAGTTCTTC. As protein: CASRLGTFEGDEQFF. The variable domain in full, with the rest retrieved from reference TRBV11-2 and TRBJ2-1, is EAGVAQSPRYKIIEKRQSVAFWCNPISGHATLYWYQQILGQGPKLLIQFQNNGVVDDSQLPKDRFSAERLKGVDSTLKIQPAKLEDSAVYLCASRLGTFEGDEQFFGPGTRLTVL.

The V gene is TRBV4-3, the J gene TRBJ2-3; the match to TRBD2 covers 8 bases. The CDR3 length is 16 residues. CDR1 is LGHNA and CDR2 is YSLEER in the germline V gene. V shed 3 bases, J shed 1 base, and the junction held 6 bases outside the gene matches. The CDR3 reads CASSQDGLAGTDTQYF. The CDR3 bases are TGCGCCAGCAGCCAGGATGGACTAGCAGGCACAGATACGCAGTATTTT.

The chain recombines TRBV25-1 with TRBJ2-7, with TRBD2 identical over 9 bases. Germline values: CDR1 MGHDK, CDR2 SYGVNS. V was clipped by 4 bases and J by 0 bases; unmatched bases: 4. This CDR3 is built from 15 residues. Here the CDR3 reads CASSGLAASSYEQYF. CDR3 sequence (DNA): TGTGCCAGCAGTGGACTAGCGGCGAGCTCCTACGAGCAGTACTTC.